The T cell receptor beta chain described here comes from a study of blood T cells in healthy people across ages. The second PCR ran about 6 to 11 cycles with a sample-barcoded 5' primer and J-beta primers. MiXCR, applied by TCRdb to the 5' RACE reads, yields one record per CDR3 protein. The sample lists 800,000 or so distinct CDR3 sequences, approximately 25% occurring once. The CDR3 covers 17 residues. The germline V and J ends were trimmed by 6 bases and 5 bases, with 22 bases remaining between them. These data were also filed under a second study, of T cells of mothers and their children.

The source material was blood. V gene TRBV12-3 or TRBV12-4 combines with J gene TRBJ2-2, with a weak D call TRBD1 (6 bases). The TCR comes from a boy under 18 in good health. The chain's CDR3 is CASRPTRTEGSTGELFF. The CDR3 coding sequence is TGTGCCAGCAGGCCGACTCGGACAGAAGGAAGTACCGGGGAGCTGTTTTTT.